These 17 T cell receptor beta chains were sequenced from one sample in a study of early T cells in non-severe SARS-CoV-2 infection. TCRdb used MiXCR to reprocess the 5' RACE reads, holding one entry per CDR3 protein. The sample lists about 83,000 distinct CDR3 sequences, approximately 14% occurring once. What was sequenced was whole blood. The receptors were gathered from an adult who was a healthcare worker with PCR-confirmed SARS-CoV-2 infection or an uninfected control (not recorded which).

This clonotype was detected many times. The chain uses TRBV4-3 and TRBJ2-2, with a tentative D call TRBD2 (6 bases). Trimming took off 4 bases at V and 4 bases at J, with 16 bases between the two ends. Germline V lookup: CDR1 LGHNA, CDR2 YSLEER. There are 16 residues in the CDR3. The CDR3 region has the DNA TGCGCCAGCAGCCCCCGAACGGTGGGGGGCACCGGGGAGCTGTTTTTT. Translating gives CASSPRTVGGTGELFF.

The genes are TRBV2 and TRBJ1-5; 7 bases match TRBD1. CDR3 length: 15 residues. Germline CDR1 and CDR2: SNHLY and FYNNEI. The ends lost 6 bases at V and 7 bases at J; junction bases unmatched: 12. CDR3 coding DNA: TGTGCCAGCAGGGACAGGACGGGGCTGGGACAGCCCCAGCATTTT. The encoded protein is CASRDRTGLGQPQHF.

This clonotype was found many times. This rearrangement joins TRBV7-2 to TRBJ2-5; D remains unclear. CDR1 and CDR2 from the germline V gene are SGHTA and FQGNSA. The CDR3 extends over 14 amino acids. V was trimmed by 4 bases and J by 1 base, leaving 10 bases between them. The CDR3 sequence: CASSSEPSQETQYF. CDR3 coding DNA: TGTGCCAGCAGCTCTGAACCCTCCCAAGAGACCCAGTACTTC.

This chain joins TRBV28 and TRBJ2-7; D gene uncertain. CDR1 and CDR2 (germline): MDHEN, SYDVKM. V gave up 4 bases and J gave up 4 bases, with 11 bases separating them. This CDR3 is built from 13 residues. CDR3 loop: CASSSLFGYEQYF. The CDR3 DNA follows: TGTGCCAGCAGTTCCCTCTTTGGGTACGAGCAGTACTTC.

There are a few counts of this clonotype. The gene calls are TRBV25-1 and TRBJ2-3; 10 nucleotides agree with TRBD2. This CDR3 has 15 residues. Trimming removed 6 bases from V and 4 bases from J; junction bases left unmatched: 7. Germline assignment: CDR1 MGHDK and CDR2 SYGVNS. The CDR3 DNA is TGTGCCAGCAGCCCAAGCGGGGGGGCTTCAGATACGCAGTATTTT. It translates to CASSPSGGASDTQYF.

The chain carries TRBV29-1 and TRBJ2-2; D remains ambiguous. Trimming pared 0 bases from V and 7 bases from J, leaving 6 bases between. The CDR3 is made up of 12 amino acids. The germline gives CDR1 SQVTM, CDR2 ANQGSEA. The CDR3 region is CSVEDRVGELFF. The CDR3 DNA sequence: TGCAGCGTTGAAGATCGGGTCGGGGAGCTGTTTTTT.

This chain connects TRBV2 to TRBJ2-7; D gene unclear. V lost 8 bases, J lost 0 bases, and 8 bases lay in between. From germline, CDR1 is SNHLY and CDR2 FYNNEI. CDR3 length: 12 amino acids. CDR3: CASRPLSYEQYF. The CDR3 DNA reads TGTGCCAGCCGACCGCTCTCCTACGAGCAGTACTTC.

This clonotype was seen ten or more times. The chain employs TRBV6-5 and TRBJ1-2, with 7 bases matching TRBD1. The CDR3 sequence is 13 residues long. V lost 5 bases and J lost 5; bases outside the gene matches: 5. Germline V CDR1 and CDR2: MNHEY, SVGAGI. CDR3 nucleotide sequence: TGTGCCAGCAGTAGGGACAGTGAATATGGCTACACCTTC. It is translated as CASSRDSEYGYTF.

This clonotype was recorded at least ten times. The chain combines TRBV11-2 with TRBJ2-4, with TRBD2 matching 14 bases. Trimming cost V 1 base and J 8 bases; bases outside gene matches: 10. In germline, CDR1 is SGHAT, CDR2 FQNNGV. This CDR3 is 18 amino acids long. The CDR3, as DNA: TGTGCCAGCAGCTTAGGCCCGGGGACTAGCGGGGGCTGGGACATTCAGTACTTC. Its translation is CASSLGPGTSGGWDIQYF. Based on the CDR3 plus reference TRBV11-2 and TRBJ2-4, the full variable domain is EAGVAQSPRYKIIEKRQSVAFWCNPISGHATLYWYQQILGQGPKLLIQFQNNGVVDDSQLPKDRFSAERLKGVDSTLKIQPAKLEDSAVYLCASSLGPGTSGGWDIQYFGAGTRLSVL.

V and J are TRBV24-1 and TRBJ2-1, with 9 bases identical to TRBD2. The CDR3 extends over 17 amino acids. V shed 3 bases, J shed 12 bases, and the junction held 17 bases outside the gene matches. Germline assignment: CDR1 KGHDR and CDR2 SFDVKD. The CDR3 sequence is CATSDPGVTSGAKGQFF. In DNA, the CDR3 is TGTGCCACCAGTGATCCCGGTGTGACTAGCGGCGCGAAGGGGCAGTTCTTC.

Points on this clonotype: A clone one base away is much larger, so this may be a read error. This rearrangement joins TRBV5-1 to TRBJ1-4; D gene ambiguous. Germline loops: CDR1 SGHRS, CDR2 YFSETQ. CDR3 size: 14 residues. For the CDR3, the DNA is TGCGCCAGCAGCCTGAGGGCAACTAATCAAAAACTGTTTTTT. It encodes CASSLRATNQKLFF.

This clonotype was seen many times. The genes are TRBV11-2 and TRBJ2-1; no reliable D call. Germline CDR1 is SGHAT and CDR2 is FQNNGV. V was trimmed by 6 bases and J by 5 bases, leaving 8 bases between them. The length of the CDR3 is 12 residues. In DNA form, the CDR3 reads TGTGCCAGCAGGCATTCGGACAATGAGCAGTTCTTC. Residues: CASRHSDNEQFF.

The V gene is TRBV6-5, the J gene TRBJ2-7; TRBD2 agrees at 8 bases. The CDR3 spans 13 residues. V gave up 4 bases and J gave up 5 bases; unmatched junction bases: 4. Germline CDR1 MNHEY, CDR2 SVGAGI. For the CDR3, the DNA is TGTGCCAGCAGTTTTCCGGGGGGGCACGAGCAGTACTTC. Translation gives CASSFPGGHEQYF.

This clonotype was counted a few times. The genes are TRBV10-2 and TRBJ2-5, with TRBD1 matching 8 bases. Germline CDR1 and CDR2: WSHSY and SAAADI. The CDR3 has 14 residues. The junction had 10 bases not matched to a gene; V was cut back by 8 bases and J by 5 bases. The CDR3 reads CASSGAGGRETQYF. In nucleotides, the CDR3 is TGCGCCAGCTCCGGTGCAGGGGGCCGTGAGACCCAGTACTTC.

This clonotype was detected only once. The CDR3: CASSYSRPNTEAFF. In nucleotides, the CDR3 is TGTGCCAGCAGTTACTCGAGGCCGAACACTGAAGCTTTCTTT. The chain carries TRBV6-5 and TRBJ1-1; no reliable D call. Germline V gene lookup returns CDR1 MNHEY and CDR2 SVGAGI. V was shortened by 0 bases and J by 1 base, with 6 bases between the two germline ends. CDR3 length: 14 amino acids.

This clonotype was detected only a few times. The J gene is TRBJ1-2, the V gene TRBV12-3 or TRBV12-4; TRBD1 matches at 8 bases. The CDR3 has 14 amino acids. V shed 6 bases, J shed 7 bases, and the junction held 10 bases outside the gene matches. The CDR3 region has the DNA TGTGCCAGCAGCCGTCAGGGGGCGGCTAGTGGCTACACCTTC. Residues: CASSRQGAASGYTF.

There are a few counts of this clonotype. This chain's CDR3 is CSAVTGLAASYNEQFF. The CDR3 DNA reads as TGCAGTGCCGTAACCGGACTAGCGGCCTCCTACAATGAGCAGTTCTTC. The gene calls are TRBV20-1 and TRBJ2-1, with TRBD2 matching over 10 bases. V dropped 6 bases and J dropped 0; count of bases not matched to a gene: 8. This CDR3 region has 16 residues. Germline CDR1 and CDR2: DFQATT and SNEGSKA (reference sequence).